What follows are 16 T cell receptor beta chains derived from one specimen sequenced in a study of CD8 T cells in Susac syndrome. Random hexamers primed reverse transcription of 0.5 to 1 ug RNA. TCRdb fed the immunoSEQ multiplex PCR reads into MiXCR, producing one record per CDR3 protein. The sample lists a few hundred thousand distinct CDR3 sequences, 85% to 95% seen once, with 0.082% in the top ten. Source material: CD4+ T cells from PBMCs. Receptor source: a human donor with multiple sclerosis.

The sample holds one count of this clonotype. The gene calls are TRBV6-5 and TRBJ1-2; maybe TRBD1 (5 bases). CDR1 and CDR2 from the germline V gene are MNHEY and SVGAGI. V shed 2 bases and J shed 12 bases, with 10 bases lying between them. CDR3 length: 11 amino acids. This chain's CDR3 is CASSYRGADTF. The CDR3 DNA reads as TGTGCCAGCAGTTACAGGGGCGCGGACACCTTC.

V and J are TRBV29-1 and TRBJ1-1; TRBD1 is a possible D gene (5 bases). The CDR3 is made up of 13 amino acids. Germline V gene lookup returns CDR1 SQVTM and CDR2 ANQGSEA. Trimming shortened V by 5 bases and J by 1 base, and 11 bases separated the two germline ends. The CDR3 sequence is CSVPGTGNTEAFF. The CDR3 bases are TGCAGCGTTCCCGGGACGGGGAACACTGAAGCTTTCTTT.

This CDR3 reads CASSSGQHGETQYF. CDR3 sequence (DNA): TGCGCCAGCAGCTCGGGACAGCACGGAGAGACCCAGTACTTC. The rearrangement joins TRBV5-1 to TRBJ2-5; TRBD1 matches at 7 bases. Germline V gene sequence: CDR1 SGHRS, CDR2 YFSETQ. V lost 3 bases to trimming and J lost 4 bases; unmatched junction nucleotides: 6. This CDR3 has 14 amino acids.

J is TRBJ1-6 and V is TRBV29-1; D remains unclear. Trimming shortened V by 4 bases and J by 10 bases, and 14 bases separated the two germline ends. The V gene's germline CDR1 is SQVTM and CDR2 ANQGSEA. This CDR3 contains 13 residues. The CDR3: CSVALDHESPLHF. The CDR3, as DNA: TGCAGCGTTGCATTGGACCACGAGTCACCCCTCCACTTT.

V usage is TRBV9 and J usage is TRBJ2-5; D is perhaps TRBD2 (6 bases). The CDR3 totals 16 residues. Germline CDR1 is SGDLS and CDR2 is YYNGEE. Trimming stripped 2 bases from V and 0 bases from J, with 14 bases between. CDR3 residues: CASSVYGTPYQETQYF. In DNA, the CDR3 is TGTGCCAGCAGCGTTTACGGGACTCCGTACCAAGAGACCCAGTACTTC.

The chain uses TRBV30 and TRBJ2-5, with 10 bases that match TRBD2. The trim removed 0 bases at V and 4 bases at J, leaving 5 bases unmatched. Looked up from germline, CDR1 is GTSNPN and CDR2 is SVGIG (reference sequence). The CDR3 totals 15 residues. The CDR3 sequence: CAWSVLSGGAETQYF. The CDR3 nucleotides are TGTGCCTGGAGTGTACTCAGCGGGGGGGCAGAGACCCAGTACTTC.

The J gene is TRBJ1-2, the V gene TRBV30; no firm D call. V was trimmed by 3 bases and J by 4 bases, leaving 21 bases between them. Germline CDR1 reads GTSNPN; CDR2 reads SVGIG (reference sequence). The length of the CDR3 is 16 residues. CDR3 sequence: CAWRTPGSLQFYGYTF. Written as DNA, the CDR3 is TGTGCCTGGAGAACACCGGGTTCACTACAATTCTATGGCTACACCTTC.

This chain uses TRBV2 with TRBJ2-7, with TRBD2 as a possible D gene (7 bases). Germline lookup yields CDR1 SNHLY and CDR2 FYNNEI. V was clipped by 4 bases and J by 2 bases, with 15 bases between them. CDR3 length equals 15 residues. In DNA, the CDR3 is TGTGCCAGCAGTGGGGAGGGGCAGGGGACCTACGAGCAGTACTTC. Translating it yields CASSGEGQGTYEQYF.

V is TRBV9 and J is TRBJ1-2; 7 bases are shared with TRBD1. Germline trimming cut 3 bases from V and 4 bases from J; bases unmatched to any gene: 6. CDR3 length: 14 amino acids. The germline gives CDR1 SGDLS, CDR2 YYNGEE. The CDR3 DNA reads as TGTGCCAGCAGCGCTACAGGGGTTGGCTATGGCTACACCTTC. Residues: CASSATGVGYGYTF. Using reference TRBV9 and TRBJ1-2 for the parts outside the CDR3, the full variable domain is DSGVTQTPKHLITATGQRVTLRCSPRSGDLSVYWYQQSLDQGLQFLIQYYNGEERAKGNILERFSAQQFPDLHSELNLSSLELGDSALYFCASSATGVGYGYTFGSGTRLTVV.

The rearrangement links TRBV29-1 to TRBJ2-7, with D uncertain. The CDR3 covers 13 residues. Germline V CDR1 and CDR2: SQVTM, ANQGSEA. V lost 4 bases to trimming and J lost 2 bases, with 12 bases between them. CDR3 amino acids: CSVAKGVTYEQYF. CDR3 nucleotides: TGCAGCGTTGCTAAAGGAGTCACCTACGAGCAGTACTTC.

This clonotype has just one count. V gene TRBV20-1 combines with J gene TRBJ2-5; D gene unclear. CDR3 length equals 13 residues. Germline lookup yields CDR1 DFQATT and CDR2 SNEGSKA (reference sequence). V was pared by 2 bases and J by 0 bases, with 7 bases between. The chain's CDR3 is CSARPPYQETQYF. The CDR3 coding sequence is TGCAGTGCTAGACCCCCGTACCAAGAGACCCAGTACTTC.

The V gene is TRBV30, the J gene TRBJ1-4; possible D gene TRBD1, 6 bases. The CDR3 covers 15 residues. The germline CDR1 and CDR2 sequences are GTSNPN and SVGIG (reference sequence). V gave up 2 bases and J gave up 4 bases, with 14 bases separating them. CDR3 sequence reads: CAWSTKGQFNEKLFF. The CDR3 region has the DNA TGTGCCTGGAGTACGAAAGGACAGTTTAATGAAAAACTGTTTTTT.

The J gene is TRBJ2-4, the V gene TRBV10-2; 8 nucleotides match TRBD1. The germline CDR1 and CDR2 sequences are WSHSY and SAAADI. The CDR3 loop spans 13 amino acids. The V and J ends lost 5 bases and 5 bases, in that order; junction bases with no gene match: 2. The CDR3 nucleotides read TGCGCCAGCAGTCCAGGGGGCCAAAACATTCAGTACTTC. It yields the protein CASSPGGQNIQYF.

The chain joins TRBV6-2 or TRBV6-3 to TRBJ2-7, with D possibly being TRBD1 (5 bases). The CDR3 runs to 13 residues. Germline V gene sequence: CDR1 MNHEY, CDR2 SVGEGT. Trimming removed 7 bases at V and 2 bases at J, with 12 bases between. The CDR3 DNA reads TGTGCCAGCACCCAAGACAGTCCCTACGAGCAGTACGTC. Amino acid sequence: CASTQDSPYEQYV.

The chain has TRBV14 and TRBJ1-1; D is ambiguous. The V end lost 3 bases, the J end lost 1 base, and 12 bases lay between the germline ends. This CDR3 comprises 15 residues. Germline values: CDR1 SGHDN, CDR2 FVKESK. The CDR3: CASSQAWIPNTEAFF. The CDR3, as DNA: TGTGCCAGCAGCCAGGCCTGGATACCGAACACTGAAGCTTTCTTT.

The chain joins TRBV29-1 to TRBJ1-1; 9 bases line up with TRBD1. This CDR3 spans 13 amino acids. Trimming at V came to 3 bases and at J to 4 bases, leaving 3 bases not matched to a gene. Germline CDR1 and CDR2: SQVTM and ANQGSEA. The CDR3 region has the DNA TGCAGCGTTGAGGGGACAGGGACCACTGAAGCTTTCTTT. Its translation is CSVEGTGTTEAFF.